This TCR beta chain was sequenced during a study of T-cell reconstitution after alpha-beta-depleted transplantation in children. CDR1 and CDR2 (germline): SGHTA, FQGNSA. The CDR3 consists of 14 residues. V was trimmed by 5 bases and J by 4 bases, leaving 13 bases between them. Unique molecular identifiers featured in how the TCRbeta library was prepared. MiXCR, run by TCRdb on the PCR reads, gives a single entry per CDR3 protein. Found here are a few hundred thousand distinct CDR3 sequences, under 15% of them singletons; the top ten hold about 2%. The source is a male patient younger than 18 who had a stem cell transplant for acute myeloid leukemia, so the T cells may come from the graft donor. The material sequenced was PBMCs, mostly from graft donor cells, taken 360 days after TCRalphabeta/CD19-depleted stem cell transplant. V gene TRBV7-2 combines with J gene TRBJ2-3, with D possibly called TRBD1 or TRBD2 (5 bases each). The CDR3: CASSAWGSADTQYF. Written as DNA, the CDR3 is TGTGCCAGCAGCGCTTGGGGGAGTGCAGATACGCAGTATTTT.